Shown below are 6 T cell receptor beta chains from a single sample sequenced in a study of Ad26.COV2.S vaccination and SARS-CoV-2 variants. Data came from immunoSEQ multiplex PCR; TCRdb stores just in-frame clones and leaves some out. The sample contains fewer than 800,000 clones, roughly 90% of which appear only once. The treatment here: some 19 received Ad26.COV2.S at low or high dose, single or two shots; 5 received placebo; per-sample allocation not given. Day 63 following the first vaccine or placebo injection was when the samples were taken. This sample comprised peripheral blood, obtained in a trial of Ad26.COV2.S vaccine versus placebo. These receptors all come from a person between 18 and 60 years old who received the Ad26.COV2.S COVID-19 vaccine or a placebo.

The V gene is TRBV18, the J gene TRBJ2-1; tentatively, D is TRBD2 (5 bases). This CDR3 is built from 13 residues. V lost 1 base to trimming and J lost 6 bases, with 7 bases between them. CDR1 is KGHSH, CDR2 LQKENI, per germline. The CDR3 DNA follows: TGTGCCAGCTCACCACTAGGAGGCAATGAGCAGTTCTTC. It specifies CASSPLGGNEQFF.

A few counts support this clone. The CDR3, as DNA: TGTGCCAGCAGTGAAGCCGGGACAGTGGCCTCTGGAAACACCATATATTTT. Translation: CASSEAGTVASGNTIYF. The V and J genes are TRBV2 and TRBJ1-3; TRBD1 matches at 7 bases. Germline assignment: CDR1 SNHLY and CDR2 FYNNEI. After removal of 0 bases from V and 0 bases from J, the junction contained 5 bases not matched to a gene. CDR3 length equals 17 residues.

The rearrangement joins TRBV29-1 to TRBJ1-1; tentatively, D is TRBD1 (5 bases). CDR3 length equals 13 residues. V lost 6 bases and J lost 1, with 12 bases in between. The germline gives CDR1 SQVTM, CDR2 ANQGSEA. This CDR3 reads CSVRPQGNTEAFF. CDR3 DNA sequence: TGCAGCGTAAGACCTCAGGGGAACACTGAAGCTTTCTTT.

The chain couples TRBV5-1 to TRBJ2-3, with D tentatively TRBD1 (6 bases). V lost 4 bases and J 6 bases, leaving 9 bases between the germline ends. The CDR3 contains 12 residues. Germline values: CDR1 SGHRS, CDR2 YFSETQ. CDR3: CASSRDIDTQYF. CDR3 DNA: TGCGCCAGCAGCAGGGACATCGATACGCAGTATTTT.

This chain joins TRBV21-1 and TRBJ2-7. TRBV21-1 is deemed a pseudogene. The CDR3 contains 11 residues. The CDR3 reads CASSTSYEQYF. The DNA of the CDR3 is TGTGCCAGCAGCACCTCCTACGAGCAGTACTTC.

Comment on this clone: This CDR3 is also generated by other DNA sequences in the sample. The chain uses TRBV7-3 and TRBJ2-3, with TRBD2 matching over 13 bases. CDR1 SGHTA and CDR2 FQGTGA come from the germline V gene. CDR3 length: 16 residues. With V trimmed by 5 bases and J by 1 base, 3 bases remained unmatched. This CDR3 is CASSSGTSGGTDTQYF. The CDR3 DNA reads as TGTGCCAGCAGCAGCGGGACTAGCGGGGGCACAGATACGCAGTATTTT.